Listed here are 18 T cell receptor beta chains from one sample, sequenced in a study of blood T cell repertoires in COVID-19. Libraries were prepared by immunoSEQ multiplex PCR; TCRdb keeps only in-frame clonotypes and omits some of them. The sample includes under 350,000 clones, around 90% seen only once; the top ten take roughly 2.1%. The material sequenced was peripheral blood. These TCRs come from a man in his forties or fifties with acute or convalescent COVID-19.

This rearrangement joins TRBV30 to TRBJ2-7, with D unresolved. CDR1 and CDR2 from the germline V gene are GTSNPN and SVGIG (reference sequence). V lost 4 bases and J 2 bases, leaving 15 bases between the germline ends. The CDR3 has 14 residues. The CDR3, as DNA: TGTGCCTGGAATACCAGAAGAGGCGCCTACGAGCAGTACTTC. Its translation is CAWNTRRGAYEQYF. The full variable domain, rest sourced from reference TRBV30 and TRBJ2-7, is SQTIHQWPATLVQPVGSPLSLECTVEGTSNPNLYWYRQAAGRGLQLLFYSVGIGQISSEVPQNLSASRPQDRQFILSSKKLLLSDSGFYLCAWNTRRGAYEQYFGPGTRLTVT.

The chain links TRBV6-5 to TRBJ2-3; D is undetermined. The germline V gene has CDR1 MNHEY and CDR2 SVGAGI. The CDR3 is 12 residues long. V was pared by 6 bases and J by 2 bases, with 6 bases between. The CDR3 sequence: CASSSYTDTQYF. CDR3 in DNA: TGTGCCAGCAGCTCGTACACAGATACGCAGTATTTT.

The chain has TRBV7-9 and TRBJ2-7; 9 positions agree with TRBD1. This CDR3 comprises 16 residues. Looked up from germline, CDR1 is SEHNR and CDR2 is FQNEAQ (reference sequence). V lost 5 bases to trimming and J lost 3 bases; unmatched junction nucleotides: 11. In DNA form, the CDR3 reads TGTGCCAGCAGCCCTGACGGGGACAGGGCACTCTACGAGCAGTACTTC. This gives the protein CASSPDGDRALYEQYF.

The V and J genes are TRBV5-5 and TRBJ2-3, with 9 nucleotides matching TRBD2. The CDR3 length is 15 residues. CDR1 and CDR2 (germline): SGHKS, YYEKEE (reference sequence). V lost 3 bases to trimming and J lost 5 bases; unmatched junction nucleotides: 7. The CDR3 sequence is CASSSRGLAIDTQYF. In nucleotides, the CDR3 is TGTGCCAGCAGCTCGAGGGGACTAGCAATAGATACGCAGTATTTT.

CDR3 protein: CASKIPGQKNYGYTF. The CDR3 nucleotides are TGTGCCAGTAAAATTCCGGGACAGAAGAACTATGGCTACACCTTC. This chain uses TRBV19 with TRBJ1-2; 7 bases are a match to TRBD1. J lost 2 bases, V lost 7 bases, and 10 bases had no gene match. The CDR3 sequence is 15 residues long. Germline-derived CDR1 and CDR2 are LNHDA and SQIVND (reference sequence).

This sequence joins TRBV18 and TRBJ1-4; 9 nucleotides agree with TRBD1. V trimming: 3 bases; J trimming: 8 bases; junction bases outside the gene matches: 10. CDR1 KGHSH and CDR2 LQKENI come from the germline V gene. This CDR3 region has 16 residues. The CDR3 sequence: CASSPWTGAPPEKLFF. For the CDR3, the DNA is TGTGCCAGCTCACCGTGGACAGGGGCCCCTCCGGAAAAACTGTTTTTT.

CDR3 bases: TGTGCCAGCAGCCAGCCCGGGGGGTCTACACCCGAGCAGTTCTTC. Protein sequence: CASSQPGGSTPEQFF. The rearrangement joins TRBV4-2 to TRBJ2-1; 7 bases map to TRBD2. J gave up 10 bases and V 3 bases, and 12 bases lay outside the gene matches. Germline values: CDR1 LGHNA, CDR2 YNFKEQ. This CDR3 spans 15 amino acids.

This clone was counted only a few times. The gene calls are TRBV6-1 and TRBJ2-7; D is ambiguous. CDR1 is MNHNS and CDR2 is SASEGT in the germline V gene. The V end lost 1 base, the J end lost 2 bases, and 6 bases lay between the germline ends. The CDR3 is made up of 13 amino acids. The CDR3 DNA follows: TGTGCCAGCAGTGAAGGACTCCCCTACGAGCAGTACTTC. Translating gives CASSEGLPYEQYF.

This clone has only one observation. This chain connects TRBV5-4 to TRBJ1-2; 10 bases are shared with TRBD1. Germline trimming cut 4 bases from V and 2 bases from J; bases unmatched to any gene: 5. The CDR3 covers 15 residues. In germline, CDR1 is SGHNT, CDR2 YYREEE (reference sequence). CDR3 residues: CASSPDRGRNYGYTF. CDR3 coding DNA: TGTGCCAGCAGCCCAGACAGGGGGCGGAACTATGGCTACACCTTC.

A word on this clone: A far more abundant clone sits one base away, making this likely a read error. Other DNA sequences in this sample translate to the same CDR3. This chain uses TRBV7-3 with TRBJ2-7; possibly TRBD1 for D (6 bases). The CDR3 has 13 residues. CDR1 is SGHTA and CDR2 is FQGTGA in the germline V gene. Trimming took off 2 bases at V and 2 bases at J, with 7 bases between the two ends. The CDR3, as DNA: TGTGCCAGCAGCTTAGGACAGCCCTACGAGCAGTACTTC. The encoded protein is CASSLGQPYEQYF.

V usage is TRBV2 and J usage is TRBJ2-1; perhaps TRBD2 as D (6 bases). The CDR3 has 14 amino acids. Germline CDR1 and CDR2: SNHLY and FYNNEI. V was pared by 5 bases and J by 8 bases, with 16 bases between. In DNA form, the CDR3 reads TGTGCCAGCAGTCCTTCGGGACTCTCCCATGAGCAGTTCTTC. Amino acids: CASSPSGLSHEQFF.

The chain is built from TRBV4-1 and TRBJ1-1; D call uncertain. The CDR3 loop spans 14 amino acids. The germline gives CDR1 MGHRA, CDR2 YSYEKL. Trimming removed 0 bases from V and 3 bases from J, with 8 bases in between. The DNA of the CDR3 is TGCGCCAGCAGCCAAGACCCCGGTTACACTGAAGCTTTCTTT. This translates into CASSQDPGYTEAFF.

The J gene is TRBJ2-7, the V gene TRBV9, with a tentative D call TRBD2 (6 bases). The CDR3 loop spans 15 amino acids. Germline V lookup: CDR1 SGDLS, CDR2 YYNGEE. Deletions cut 0 bases from V and 3 bases from J, with 13 bases between. CDR3 sequence (DNA): TGTGCCAGCAGCGTAGCATCTGTTAGCGGCTACGAGCAGTACTTC. The encoded protein is CASSVASVSGYEQYF.

The chain combines TRBV7-6 with TRBJ2-1; 8 bases map to TRBD1. With 5 bases clipped from V and 3 bases from J, the junction kept 12 bases outside the gene matches. This CDR3 has 17 residues. Germline V lookup: CDR1 SGHVS, CDR2 FNYEAQ. This CDR3 reads CASSPDRARSGYNEQFF. CDR3 DNA: TGTGCCAGCAGCCCGGACAGGGCCAGGTCCGGCTACAATGAGCAGTTCTTC.

The sample holds a few counts of this clone. This chain joins TRBV7-2 and TRBJ2-1; a possible D gene is TRBD2 (6 bases). CDR1 SGHTA and CDR2 FQGNSA come from the germline V gene. V dropped 1 base and J dropped 4 bases, with 11 bases sitting between them. The CDR3 covers 15 residues. CDR3 sequence reads: CASSLGDWRYNEQFF. CDR3 bases: TGTGCCAGCAGCTTAGGGGACTGGAGATACAATGAGCAGTTCTTC.

The chain joins TRBV14 to TRBJ2-7, with 12 bases lining up with TRBD2. Trimming took 2 bases from V and 6 from J; bases not matched to a gene: 5. CDR3 size: 15 residues. Germline V gene lookup returns CDR1 SGHDN and CDR2 FVKESK. CDR3 sequence reads: CASSQKLAGGLEQYF. For the CDR3, the DNA is TGTGCCAGCAGCCAAAAACTAGCGGGGGGCCTCGAGCAGTACTTC.

The CDR3 DNA reads TGTGCCAGCAGCCCTGGGCCGGTGGGGGTGCGGGGTGAGCAGTTCTTC. As protein: CASSPGPVGVRGEQFF. This chain links TRBV7-8 with TRBJ2-1; TRBD2 is a possible D gene (6 bases). V lost 5 bases, J lost 9 bases, and 23 bases lay in between. Germline V gene lookup returns CDR1 SGHVS and CDR2 FQNEAQ. The CDR3 consists of 16 residues.

The J gene is TRBJ1-3, the V gene TRBV19, with a tentative D call TRBD1 (5 bases). V was shortened by 4 bases and J by 4 bases, with 11 bases between the two germline ends. The CDR3 loop spans 14 amino acids. The V gene's germline CDR1 is LNHDA and CDR2 SQIVND (reference sequence). The CDR3: CASSTTGVGNTIYF. Here the CDR3 DNA reads TGTGCCAGTAGTACCACAGGAGTAGGAAACACCATATATTTT.